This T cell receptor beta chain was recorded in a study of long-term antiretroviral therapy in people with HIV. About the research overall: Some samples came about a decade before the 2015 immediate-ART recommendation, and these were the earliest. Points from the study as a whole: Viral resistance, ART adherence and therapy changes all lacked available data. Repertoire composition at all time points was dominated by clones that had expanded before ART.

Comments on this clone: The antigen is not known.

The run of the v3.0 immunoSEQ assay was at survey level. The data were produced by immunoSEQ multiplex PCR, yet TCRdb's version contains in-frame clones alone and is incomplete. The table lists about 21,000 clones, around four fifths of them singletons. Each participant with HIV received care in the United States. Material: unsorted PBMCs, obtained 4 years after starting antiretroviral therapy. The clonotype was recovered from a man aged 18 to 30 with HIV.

This CDR3 is CASSHGQGVPEQFF. CDR3 DNA: TGTGCCAGCAGTCATGGACAGGGAGTTCCTGAGCAGTTCTTC. The V gene is TRBV27, the J gene TRBJ2-1, with 8 bases matching TRBD1. The CDR3 is 14 amino acids. Germline V gene sequence: CDR1 MNHEY, CDR2 SMNVEV (reference sequence). V lost 5 bases, J lost 9 bases, and 9 bases stayed unmatched.